A single sample is the source of the 18 T cell receptor beta chains below, sequenced in a study of cytomegalovirus exposure and HLA in healthy donors. Primers: 60 Vbeta forward and 13 Jbeta reverse. Profiled with immunoSEQ multiplex PCR; TCRdb holds only in-frame clones, not every one. Of 100,000 to 150,000 clones listed, 75% to 85% are singletons. The sequencing input was PBMCs. The receptor set was obtained from a woman aged 18 to 35 in good health and CMV-seropositive.

The chain links TRBV2 to TRBJ2-7; tentatively, D is TRBD1 (6 bases). Between the trimmed V and J ends, which lost 4 bases and 1 base, there was a span of 8 bases. Germline CDR1 is SNHLY and CDR2 is FYNNEI. This CDR3 region has 13 residues. The CDR3 loop reads CASSGDMSYEQYF. CDR3 DNA sequence: TGTGCCAGCAGTGGGGACATGTCCTACGAGCAGTACTTC. The full variable domain, completed using reference TRBV2 and TRBJ2-7, is EPEVTQTPSHQVTQMGQEVILRCVPISNHLYFYWYRQILGQKVEFLVSFYNNEISEKSEIFDDQFSVERPDGSNFTLKIRSTKLEDSAMYFCASSGDMSYEQYFGPGTRLTVT.

The chain has TRBV25-1 and TRBJ2-7; D ambiguous. Trimming shortened V by 3 bases and J by 1 base, and 10 bases separated the two germline ends. The germline V gene encodes CDR1 MGHDK and CDR2 SYGVNS. This CDR3 comprises 14 residues. The CDR3 loop reads CASSDSAYSYEQYF. The CDR3 DNA reads TGTGCCAGCAGTGACAGCGCTTATTCCTACGAGCAGTACTTC.

The chain recombines TRBV10-3 with TRBJ2-4, with 8 bases aligning to TRBD1. Per germline, CDR1 ENHRY and CDR2 SYGVKD. V lost 6 bases, J lost 8 bases, and 0 bases stayed unmatched. This CDR3 has 11 residues. In nucleotides, the CDR3 is TGTGCCATCAGACAGGGGGACATTCAGTACTTC. Translation gives CAIRQGDIQYF.

This clone was detected once. One end of the junction is discordant with germline, which a read error may explain. The gene calls are TRBV10-1 and TRBJ2-7; no definite D call. Germline-derived CDR1 and CDR2 are WNHNN and SYGVQD (reference sequence). The CDR3 is made up of 11 amino acids. In DNA form, the CDR3 reads TGCGCCAGCAGTGATAACCGTGTACTGAACTTC. This translates into CASSDNRVLNF.

The chain combines TRBV7-2 with TRBJ2-5; 12 bases fit TRBD2. The CDR3 covers 18 residues. With V trimmed by 5 bases and J by 1 base, 11 bases remained unmatched. Germline CDR1 reads SGHTA; CDR2 reads FQGNSA. The CDR3: CASSPRRRGLAGQETQYF. The DNA for the CDR3 is TGTGCCAGCAGCCCGAGAAGGAGGGGACTAGCGGGCCAAGAGACCCAGTACTTC.

The chain is built from TRBV13 and TRBJ2-3, with D tentatively TRBD1 (5 bases). The germline CDR1 and CDR2 sequences are PRHDT and FYEKMQ (reference sequence). Between the trimmed V and J ends, which lost 5 bases and 9 bases, there was a span of 12 bases. There are 12 residues in the CDR3. The CDR3 DNA reads TGTGCCAGCAGCACCTCGACAGTCACGCAGTATTTT. This gives the protein CASSTSTVTQYF.

The chain links TRBV19 to TRBJ1-6, with D possibly matching TRBD1 (6 bases). The CDR3 loop spans 13 amino acids. V lost 11 bases and J lost 10, with 18 bases in between. From germline, CDR1 is LNHDA and CDR2 SQIVND (reference sequence). CDR3 nucleotides: TGTGCCGGCCCCTGGAACAGGGACTCACCCCTCCACTTT. This codes for CAGPWNRDSPLHF. The whole variable domain, remainder taken from reference TRBV19 and TRBJ1-6, is DGGITQSPKYLFRKEGQNVTLSCEQNLNHDAMYWYRQDPGQGLRLIYYSQIVNDFQKGDIAEGYSVSREKKESFPLTVTSAQKNPTAFYLCAGPWNRDSPLHFGNGTRLTVT.

This chain joins TRBV6-6 and TRBJ2-7; TRBD2 matches 13 bases. Germline CDR1 MNHNY, CDR2 SVGAGI (reference sequence). The V segment lost 6 bases and the J segment 7 bases; nucleotides outside the gene matches: 6. The CDR3 spans 14 residues. The DNA of the CDR3 is TGTGCCAGCAGAACACTAGCGGGGGGGCGTGAGCAGTACTTC. This translates into CASRTLAGGREQYF.

This sequence joins TRBV19 and TRBJ2-1; the D is unclear. The germline V gene has CDR1 LNHDA and CDR2 SQIVND (reference sequence). Trimming left V 1 base short and J 7 bases short, with 11 bases between. This CDR3 region has 14 residues. The CDR3 sequence: CASSIVGSWNEQFF. Here the CDR3 DNA reads TGTGCCAGTAGTATAGTAGGTAGCTGGAATGAGCAGTTCTTC.

This rearrangement joins TRBV2 to TRBJ2-5; D gene uncertain. The end of the DNA fits TRBJ2-7 better, so the J call may be wrong. Germline lookup yields CDR1 SNHLY and CDR2 FYNNEI. This CDR3 spans 13 amino acids. The CDR3 nucleotides are TGTGCCAGCAGTGAAAGCCTATCCTACGAGCAGTACTTC. Translation: CASSESLSYEQYF.

The rearrangement uses TRBV11-3 and TRBJ2-2, with no clear D. There are 18 residues in the CDR3. Trimming stripped 1 base from V and 5 bases from J, with 20 bases between. Germline V lookup: CDR1 SGHNT, CDR2 YENEEA. CDR3 in DNA: TGTGCCAGCAGCTTAGTTTTGTGTCAGGTGACCGAAACCGGGGAGCTGTTTTTT. Translation: CASSLVLCQVTETGELFF.

The chain joins TRBV19 to TRBJ2-2; 8 bases are shared with TRBD1. J was trimmed by 3 bases and V by 8 bases; bases with no gene match: 5. The CDR3 is 14 amino acids. Germline V lookup: CDR1 LNHDA, CDR2 SQIVND (reference sequence). The CDR3: CASDDRGYTGELFF. In nucleotides, the CDR3 is TGTGCCAGTGACGACAGGGGCTACACCGGGGAGCTGTTTTTT.

This clone was found a few times. This sequence joins TRBV7-9 and TRBJ2-3; 7 bases align to TRBD2. The V and J ends lost 4 bases and 1 base, in that order; junction bases with no gene match: 5. The CDR3 spans 15 residues. Germline V gives CDR1 SEHNR, CDR2 FQNEAQ (reference sequence). The DNA of the CDR3 is TGTGCCAGCAGCTCGAGCAGCGGGGGCACAGATACGCAGTATTTT. Its translation: CASSSSSGGTDTQYF. The entire variable domain, with the rest obtained from reference TRBV7-9 and TRBJ2-3, is as follows: DTGVSQNPRHKITKRGQNVTFRCDPISEHNRLYWYRQTLGQGPEFLTYFQNEAQLEKSRLLSDRFSAERPKGSFSTLEIQRTEQGDSAMYLCASSSSSGGTDTQYFGPGTRLTVL.

The chain joins TRBV6-5 to TRBJ2-1; 11 bases map to TRBD2. The junction had 8 bases not matched to a gene; V was cut back by 3 bases and J by 7 bases. Germline V CDR1 and CDR2: MNHEY, SVGAGI. The CDR3 totals 16 residues. In nucleotides, the CDR3 is TGTGCCAGCAGTTATAGCGGGGGGGCCTTTGGAAATGAGCAGTTCTTC. Its protein is CASSYSGGAFGNEQFF.

The CDR3: CASSFLAGGTDTQYF. CDR3 nucleotides: TGTGCCAGCAGTTTCCTAGCGGGGGGCACAGATACGCAGTATTTT. The chain carries TRBV28 and TRBJ2-3, with 10 bases identical to TRBD2. The CDR3 is 15 amino acids. Per the germline V gene, CDR1 is MDHEN and CDR2 is SYDVKM. J gave up 1 base and V 3 bases, and 1 base lay outside the gene matches.

This clone has a single count. The chain combines TRBV10-3 with TRBJ1-5, with D possibly being TRBD1 (5 bases). V lost 0 bases to trimming and J lost 7 bases, with 10 bases between them. The CDR3 length is 14 residues. CDR1 is ENHRY, CDR2 SYGVKD, per germline. CDR3 region: CAISESSGAQPQHF. CDR3 nucleotides: TGTGCCATCAGTGAGTCGTCTGGGGCCCAGCCCCAGCATTTT.

The chain couples TRBV5-1 to TRBJ1-1; D gene ambiguous. The CDR3 sequence is 13 residues long. V lost 5 bases and J lost 1, with 9 bases in between. The germline V gene encodes CDR1 SGHRS and CDR2 YFSETQ. CDR3 DNA: TGCGCCAGCAGAGAGGCGCCGAACACTGAAGCTTTCTTT. It is translated as CASREAPNTEAFF.

The gene calls are TRBV25-1 and TRBJ2-7; 10 bases agree with TRBD1. With V trimmed by 4 bases and J by 3 bases, 15 bases remained unmatched. Germline lookup yields CDR1 MGHDK and CDR2 SYGVNS. CDR3 length equals 18 residues. The CDR3 DNA sequence: TGTGCCAGCAGTGGATCCGGGACAGGGGTTCTCCCCAACTACGAGCAGTACTTC. It codes for CASSGSGTGVLPNYEQYF.